Presented here are 18 T cell receptor beta chains from one specimen sequenced in a study of T cells expressing NK-cell markers. TCRdb reworked the 5' RACE reads into one entry per CDR3 protein, no DNA. Reported are about 160,000 distinct CDR3 sequences; the ten largest clones contain about 18%. Sample: blood T cells: a sorted CD56 or NKG2C T cell subset, CD4+ or CD8+ T cells, or bulk PBMC T cells (not recorded which). These receptors all stem from a woman aged 18 to 75 in good health.

The J gene is TRBJ2-5, the V gene TRBV29-1; lacking DNA, the TRBD2 call made by TCRdb goes unchecked. The CDR3 has 15 residues. Germline CDR1 and CDR2: SQVTM and ANQGSEA. The CDR3 reads CSVWLAGGPRETQYF.

The rearrangement links TRBV10-3 to TRBJ2-5; TCRdb outputs TRBD2, but without DNA this stays unchecked. Germline V lookup: CDR1 ENHRY, CDR2 SYGVKD. The CDR3 consists of 13 residues. This CDR3 reads CATQREHQETQYF.

This chain connects TRBV29-1 to TRBJ2-1. The germline V gene has CDR1 SQVTM and CDR2 ANQGSEA. The CDR3 length is 15 residues. The chain's CDR3 is CSVDRQANPYNEQFF.

The chain combines TRBV9 with TRBJ2-3; TCRdb's D call, TRBD2, is unchecked because there is no DNA. Germline CDR1 reads SGDLS; CDR2 reads YYNGEE. This CDR3 has 16 residues. The CDR3 reads CASSGPLAGVEDTQYF.

The V and J genes are TRBV29-1 and TRBJ1-2; the TCRdb D gene call, TRBD1, has no DNA to confirm it. The CDR3 extends over 11 amino acids. CDR1 SQVTM and CDR2 ANQGSEA come from the germline V gene. CDR3 sequence: CSAGDNYGYTF. Filled out from reference TRBV29-1 and TRBJ1-2, the complete variable domain reads SAVISQKPSRDICQRGTSLTIQCQVDSQVTMMFWYRQQPGQSLTLIATANQGSEATYESGFVIDKFPISRPNLTFSTLTVSNMSPEDSSIYLCSAGDNYGYTFGSGTRLTVV.

The chain combines TRBV4-1 with TRBJ2-3; TCRdb gives TRBD2 as the D gene, but with no DNA this cannot be confirmed. Germline lookup yields CDR1 MGHRA and CDR2 YSYEKL. The CDR3 has 16 residues. The CDR3 sequence is CASSQVAAATTDTQYF.

This chain joins TRBV5-6 and TRBJ2-5; TCRdb returns TRBD1, unconfirmable since there is no DNA. The CDR3 loop spans 15 amino acids. The germline V gene has CDR1 SGHDT and CDR2 YYEEEE. CDR3: CASSWGTGREETQYF.

This rearrangement joins TRBV5-5 to TRBJ2-5; TCRdb's assignment of TRBD1 cannot be checked, as there is no DNA. Germline V lookup: CDR1 SGHKS, CDR2 YYEKEE (reference sequence). The CDR3 is 14 amino acids. This CDR3 is CASSPGQLQETQYF.

This sequence joins TRBV6-1 and TRBJ2-7. Germline lookup yields CDR1 MNHNS and CDR2 SASEGT. The CDR3 has 14 amino acids. CDR3 loop: CASSEVPGPYEQYF.

The chain recombines TRBV6-1 with TRBJ2-7; no DNA is available, so the TRBD1 call from TCRdb remains unchecked. Germline assignment: CDR1 MNHNS and CDR2 SASEGT. This CDR3 spans 16 amino acids. CDR3 in amino acids: CASSEFGTAFSYEQYF.

This chain connects TRBV20-1 to TRBJ2-5. CDR1 and CDR2 from the germline V gene are DFQATT and SNEGSKA (reference sequence). CDR3 size: 13 residues. The CDR3 spells CSARVVREETQYF.

The genes are TRBV28 and TRBJ2-3; checking the TCRdb D call of TRBD2 is not possible without DNA. Per germline, CDR1 MDHEN and CDR2 SYDVKM. CDR3 length: 16 amino acids. CDR3 sequence reads: CASSLVGTSGILTQYF.

The CDR3 region is CAWSTVRGYTF. This rearrangement joins TRBV30 to TRBJ1-2. In germline, CDR1 is GTSNPN, CDR2 SVGIG (reference sequence). The CDR3 covers 11 residues.

This chain links TRBV7-9 with TRBJ2-7; the D call of TRBD1 rests on TCRdb alone, since no DNA is present to check it. The CDR3 runs 13 residues. The germline CDR1 and CDR2 sequences are SEHNR and FQNEAQ (reference sequence). The CDR3 loop is CASSSGGSREQYF.

The chain is built from TRBV9 and TRBJ2-5; TCRdb lists TRBD2, though no DNA is available to test this call. CDR3 length equals 14 residues. Per germline, CDR1 SGDLS and CDR2 YYNGEE. The CDR3 reads CASSWGTSSETQYF.

The J gene is TRBJ2-4, the V gene TRBV28; there is no DNA to check the TCRdb D call of TRBD1. The CDR3 extends over 13 amino acids. Germline V gene sequence: CDR1 MDHEN, CDR2 SYDVKM. Here the CDR3 reads CASRSQQGRNQYF.

This chain links TRBV12-3 or TRBV12-4 with TRBJ1-2. This CDR3 is built from 12 residues. The CDR3 spells CASSTNTYGYTF.

V and J are TRBV7-3 and TRBJ2-2; TCRdb calls TRBD2, which cannot be checked without DNA. CDR3 length equals 15 residues. Germline lookup yields CDR1 SGHTA and CDR2 FQGTGA. The CDR3 spells CASSLSWTSGGELFF.